This TCR beta chain was retrieved from a study of cytomegalovirus exposure and HLA in healthy donors. The PCR used 60 Vbeta and 13 Jbeta primers. TCRdb's table, derived via immunoSEQ multiplex PCR, lists solely in-frame clones and lacks some. This sample has 95,000 to 150,000 clones; approximately 80% occur once, and the top ten carry about 10%. The CDR3 has 17 residues. From germline, CDR1 is GTSNPN and CDR2 SVGIG (reference sequence). With V trimmed by 6 bases and J by 1 base, 15 bases remained unmatched. The TCR comes from a female donor in good health and CMV-seropositive. Sample: PBMCs. The chain is built from TRBV30 and TRBJ1-2; 9 bases fit TRBD1. The chain's CDR3 is CACGPSAAGQGNYGYTF. CDR3 DNA: TGTGCCTGTGGTCCCAGTGCAGCGGGACAGGGTAACTATGGCTACACCTTC.